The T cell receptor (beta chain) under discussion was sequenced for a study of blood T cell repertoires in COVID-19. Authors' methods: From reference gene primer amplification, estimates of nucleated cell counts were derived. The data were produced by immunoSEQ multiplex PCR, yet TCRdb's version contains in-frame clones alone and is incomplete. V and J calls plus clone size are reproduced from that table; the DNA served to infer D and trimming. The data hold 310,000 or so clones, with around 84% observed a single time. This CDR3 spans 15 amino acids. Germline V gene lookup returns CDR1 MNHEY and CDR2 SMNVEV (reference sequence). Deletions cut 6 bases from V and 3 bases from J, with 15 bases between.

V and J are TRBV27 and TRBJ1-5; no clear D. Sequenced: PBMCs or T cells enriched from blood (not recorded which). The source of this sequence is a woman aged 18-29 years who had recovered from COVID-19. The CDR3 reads CASSEGGGYNQPQHF. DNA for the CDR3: TGTGCCAGCAGCGAGGGAGGCGGGTACAATCAGCCCCAGCATTTT.